This T cell receptor (beta chain) was found in a study of cytomegalovirus exposure and HLA in healthy donors. Overall study findings and caveats: For most TCR sequences rarity was the rule, although some public TCRs occurred in many donors. Excluded: some indistinguishable V segments such as TRBV6-2 and TRBV6-3.

As for this clone: Its antigen is still unknown.

This CDR3 contains 14 residues. The germline V gene encodes CDR1 LNHDA and CDR2 SQIVND (reference sequence). The J segment lost 3 bases and the V segment lost 7 bases, leaving 6 bases of the junction unmatched. Primers for the PCR totalled 60 Vbeta and 13 Jbeta. The method was immunoSEQ multiplex PCR; TCRdb's version includes in-frame clones alone and lacks a portion of them. The repertoire consists of approximately 100,000 clones, with around three quarters occurring once and the leading ten covering approximately 15%. The clonotype comes from a man aged 55 to 69 in good health and CMV-seropositive. Sample: PBMCs. V is TRBV19 and J is TRBJ1-1, with 9 bases identical to TRBD1. As DNA, the CDR3 is TGTGCCAGTAACCTGGACAGGGGAGACACTGAAGCTTTCTTT. This encodes CASNLDRGDTEAFF.